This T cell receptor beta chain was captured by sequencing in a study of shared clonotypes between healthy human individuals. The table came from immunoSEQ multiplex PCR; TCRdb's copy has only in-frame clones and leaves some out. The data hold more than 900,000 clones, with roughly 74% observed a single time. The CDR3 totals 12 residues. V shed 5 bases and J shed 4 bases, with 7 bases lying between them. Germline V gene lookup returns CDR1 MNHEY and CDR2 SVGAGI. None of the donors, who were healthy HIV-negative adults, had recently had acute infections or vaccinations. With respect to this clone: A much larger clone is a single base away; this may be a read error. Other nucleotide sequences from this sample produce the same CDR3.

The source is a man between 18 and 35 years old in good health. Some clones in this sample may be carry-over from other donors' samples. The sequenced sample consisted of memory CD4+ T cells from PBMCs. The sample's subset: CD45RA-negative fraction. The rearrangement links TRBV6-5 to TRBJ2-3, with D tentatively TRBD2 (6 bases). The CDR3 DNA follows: TGTGCCAGCAGTGGAGGGGCAGATACGCAGTATTTT. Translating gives CASSGGADTQYF.